The sequence of this TCR beta chain was determined in a study of identical twins. The germline CDR1 and CDR2 sequences are DFQATT and SNEGSKA (reference sequence). V trimming: 0 bases; J trimming: 5 bases; junction bases outside the gene matches: 3. The CDR3 totals 15 residues. This clonotype was recorded many times. Its antigen is unknown. Notes on the study in general: Insertions ran lower in abundant cord blood beta clonotypes, though not in memory repertoires. Out-of-frame alpha sequences that twins shared showed excess low generation probability.

Addition of a universal primer site occurred through template switching, and cDNA carried unique molecular identifiers. TCRdb itself ran the 5' RACE reads through MiXCR, one entry per CDR3 protein. Of approximately 590,000 distinct CDR3 sequences in the sample, 7.5% to 10% were seen once. The same specimen was also included in a second study, on yellow fever vaccine responses in identical twins.

The chain combines TRBV20-1 with TRBJ1-6, with 8 bases fitting TRBD1. Sequenced input: PBMCs. The sequence was collected from a woman aged 18-30 years in good health. The CDR3 nucleotides are TGCAGTGCTAGAGAACCGACAGGGGATAATTCACCCCTCCACTTT. Translating gives CSAREPTGDNSPLHF.